Listed here are 20 T cell receptor beta chains from one sample, sequenced in a study of graft-versus-host responses after intestinal transplantation. This table comes from immunoSEQ multiplex PCR, and its TCRdb copy is limited to in-frame clones, with some not included. This table has roughly 13,000 clones, 35% to 40% appearing once. Responders (approximately 200,000, CFSE-labeled) were co-plated with approximately 200,000 irradiated, violet-dye-labeled stimulators. The specimen was alloreactive CD8+ T cells from a mixed lymphocyte reaction culture, collected before intestinal transplant. Regarding subset: CFSE-low proliferating T cells sorted from roughly 6-day pre-transplant mixed lymphocyte reaction (GvH or HvG direction). The origin of the receptors is a human patient who received an intestinal transplant.

The genes are TRBV27 and TRBJ1-2; 7 bases fit TRBD1. The CDR3 loop spans 14 amino acids. After removal of 6 bases from V and 7 bases from J, the junction contained 11 bases not matched to a gene. Germline V gives CDR1 MNHEY, CDR2 SMNVEV (reference sequence). CDR3 nucleotide sequence: TGTGCCAGCAGACCGACAGGGATCGTTGTTGGCTACACCTTC. Amino acid sequence: CASRPTGIVVGYTF.

This chain links TRBV7-8 with TRBJ2-7; 10 bases fit TRBD1. The CDR3 sequence is 17 residues long. After removal of 5 bases from V and 3 bases from J, the junction contained 13 bases not matched to a gene. Germline V gives CDR1 SGHVS, CDR2 FQNEAQ. The CDR3: CASSTRDRGLSDYEQYF. The CDR3 DNA reads TGTGCCAGCAGCACCCGGGACAGGGGACTTTCGGACTACGAGCAGTACTTC.

This clone was counted between two and nine times. The genes are TRBV27 and TRBJ2-7; TRBD2 is a possible D gene (6 bases). V dropped 3 bases and J dropped 6 bases, with 15 bases sitting between them. This CDR3 comprises 14 residues. Per germline, CDR1 MNHEY and CDR2 SMNVEV (reference sequence). The CDR3 spells CASSLVGSPLEQYF. DNA of the CDR3: TGTGCCAGCAGTTTGGTCGGGAGCCCCCTCGAGCAGTACTTC.

There are a few counts of this clone. The CDR3 nucleotides are TGTGCCAGCAGTTTGCGACAGCTCTATGGGGCCAACGTCCTGACTTTC. It translates to CASSLRQLYGANVLTF. The rearrangement joins TRBV27 to TRBJ2-6, with D possibly being TRBD1 (5 bases). V was shortened by 3 bases and J by 3 bases, with 12 bases between the two germline ends. This CDR3 region has 16 residues. Germline lookup yields CDR1 MNHEY and CDR2 SMNVEV (reference sequence).

The chain uses TRBV5-4 and TRBJ2-5; 7 bases map to TRBD1. Germline loops: CDR1 SGHNT, CDR2 YYREEE (reference sequence). V shed 4 bases and J 1 base; nucleotides not matched to a gene: 4. This CDR3 comprises 14 residues. The CDR3 DNA reads as TGTGCCAGCAGCGTCGGGACAGCCCAAGAGACCCAGTACTTC. It yields the protein CASSVGTAQETQYF.

The J gene is TRBJ1-5, the V gene TRBV15; D is unresolved. Germline values: CDR1 LNHNV, CDR2 YYDKDF (reference sequence). The CDR3 runs to 13 residues. The V and J ends lost 0 bases and 5 bases respectively, with 5 bases between them. The CDR3 sequence is CATSRDRDQPQHF. Written as DNA, the CDR3 is TGTGCCACCAGCAGAGATCGAGATCAGCCCCAGCATTTT.

The V gene is TRBV27, the J gene TRBJ1-1; 7 bases match TRBD1. The CDR3 has 18 amino acids. V shed 5 bases, J shed 4 bases, and the junction held 19 bases outside the gene matches. Per germline, CDR1 MNHEY and CDR2 SMNVEV (reference sequence). The CDR3: CASSTAVRGHPYGTEAFF. The CDR3 DNA reads as TGTGCCAGCAGTACCGCTGTGAGGGGGCATCCTTACGGCACTGAAGCTTTCTTT.

The V gene is TRBV11-2, the J gene TRBJ1-1; TRBD1 matches 10 bases. CDR3 size: 13 residues. V lost 1 base and J lost 7; bases outside the gene matches: 0. From germline, CDR1 is SGHAT and CDR2 FQNNGV. The CDR3 coding sequence is TGTGCCAGCAGCTTAGGGACAGGGGGTGAAGCTTTCTTT. It codes for CASSLGTGGEAFF.

This clone appeared a few times. V and J are TRBV10-1 and TRBJ1-1; D gene uncertain. Germline V gene data show CDR1 as WNHNN and CDR2 as SYGVQD (reference sequence). CDR3 length: 13 residues. Trimming removed 6 bases from V and 1 base from J, with 9 bases in between. DNA of the CDR3: TGCGCCAGCAGCGGATCGGGGAACACTGAAGCTTTCTTT. Residues: CASSGSGNTEAFF.

This clone is a singleton in its sample. This rearrangement joins TRBV11-2 to TRBJ1-1, with a weak D call TRBD1 (6 bases). V lost 5 bases and J 3 bases, leaving 19 bases between the germline ends. CDR3 length: 16 residues. Germline CDR1 SGHAT, CDR2 FQNNGV. The CDR3 is CASSPGEGGLDTEAFF. The CDR3, as DNA: TGTGCCAGCAGCCCGGGGGAGGGGGGCTTGGACACTGAAGCTTTCTTT. Supplemented by reference TRBV11-2 and TRBJ1-1, the full variable domain reads EAGVAQSPRYKIIEKRQSVAFWCNPISGHATLYWYQQILGQGPKLLIQFQNNGVVDDSQLPKDRFSAERLKGVDSTLKIQPAKLEDSAVYLCASSPGEGGLDTEAFFGQGTRLTVV.

This clone came up a few times. The chain recombines TRBV30 with TRBJ2-3; D is unresolved. This CDR3 comprises 11 residues. CDR1 and CDR2 (germline): GTSNPN, SVGIG (reference sequence). Trimming took off 1 base at V and 7 bases at J, with 6 bases between the two ends. CDR3 in amino acids: CAWSDSHTQYF. CDR3 in DNA: TGTGCCTGGAGTGACAGTCATACGCAGTATTTT.

The rearrangement links TRBV27 to TRBJ2-7; TRBD2 is a possible D gene (7 bases). The V end lost 10 bases, the J end lost 4 bases, and 17 bases lay between the germline ends. The CDR3 runs to 13 residues. The germline V gene encodes CDR1 MNHEY and CDR2 SMNVEV (reference sequence). The DNA of the CDR3 is TGTGCCACCTCGGCGGGGGCCCCGTACGAGCAGTACTTC. This gives the protein CATSAGAPYEQYF.

The V call is TRBV4-1, the J call TRBJ2-7; no clear D. The CDR3 runs 14 residues. CDR1 and CDR2 from the germline V gene are MGHRA and YSYEKL. V lost 1 base and J 0 bases, leaving 7 bases between the germline ends. The CDR3 DNA sequence: TGCGCCAGCAGCCAAGTGGAGAGCTCCTACGAGCAGTACTTC. It encodes CASSQVESSYEQYF.

The chain joins TRBV29-1 to TRBJ1-1, with a tentative D call TRBD1 (6 bases). Per the germline V gene, CDR1 is SQVTM and CDR2 is ANQGSEA. The V gene lost 6 bases and the J gene lost 7 bases, with 15 bases spanning the gap. The CDR3 runs 12 residues. The CDR3 nucleotides read TGCAGCGTACAAATGGGGGGGCTTGAAGCTTTCTTT. Encoded protein: CSVQMGGLEAFF.

This sequence joins TRBV4-1 and TRBJ2-1; possibly TRBD1 for D (6 bases). V was clipped by 1 base and J by 5 bases, with 18 bases between them. This CDR3 has 17 amino acids. Germline CDR1 and CDR2: MGHRA and YSYEKL. CDR3 amino acids: CASSQGGLEWIDNEQFF. Written as DNA, the CDR3 is TGCGCCAGCAGCCAAGGGGGGCTTGAATGGATCGACAATGAGCAGTTCTTC.

This rearrangement joins TRBV6-5 to TRBJ2-2, with TRBD1 identical over 8 bases. The CDR3 contains 16 residues. V shed 0 bases and J 4 bases; nucleotides not matched to a gene: 4. Germline CDR1 reads MNHEY; CDR2 reads SVGAGI. Written as DNA, the CDR3 is TGTGCCAGCAGTTACTCGGGGACAGGCTTCACCGGGGAGCTGTTTTTT. It translates to CASSYSGTGFTGELFF.

The genes are TRBV10-2 and TRBJ1-5; 10 bases match TRBD1. The CDR3 loop spans 15 amino acids. Germline loops: CDR1 WSHSY, CDR2 SAAADI. V shed 6 bases, J shed 4 bases, and the junction held 6 bases outside the gene matches. CDR3 region: CASSLTGGHNQPQHF. The CDR3, as DNA: TGCGCCAGCAGCCTGACAGGGGGCCATAATCAGCCCCAGCATTTT.

The V call is TRBV11-2, the J call TRBJ2-7, with D hard to call. The CDR3 loop spans 13 amino acids. With 1 base removed from V and 2 bases from J, the gap between germline ends came to 6 bases. Germline V CDR1 and CDR2: SGHAT, FQNNGV. The CDR3 reads CASSLGHTYEQYF. The CDR3 DNA is TGTGCCAGCAGCTTAGGCCACACCTACGAGCAGTACTTC.

This sequence joins TRBV4-3 and TRBJ2-1; 8 bases fit TRBD1. J was trimmed by 6 bases and V by 3 bases; bases with no gene match: 4. The CDR3 loop spans 14 amino acids. Germline CDR1 reads LGHNA; CDR2 reads YSLEER. This CDR3 is CASSHGTGINEQFF. Written as DNA, the CDR3 is TGCGCCAGCAGCCACGGGACAGGAATCAATGAGCAGTTCTTC.

The V call is TRBV6-5, the J call TRBJ2-7; D remains unclear. This CDR3 is 13 amino acids long. Germline V gene lookup returns CDR1 MNHEY and CDR2 SVGAGI. V was cut by 5 bases and J by 2 bases, with 10 bases left in between. CDR3 sequence (DNA): TGTGCCAGCAGTGCCAGGTCAACCTACGAGCAGTACTTC. Encoded protein: CASSARSTYEQYF.